The source of this TCR beta chain is a study of control samples from healthy donors and cancer patients. The V gene's germline CDR1 is LGHNA and CDR2 YSLEER. V gave up 1 base and J gave up 5 bases, with 11 bases separating them. CDR3 length equals 15 residues. The data were produced by immunoSEQ multiplex PCR, yet TCRdb's version contains in-frame clones alone and is incomplete. The data hold about 18,000 clones, with about 86% observed a single time. The chain has TRBV4-3 and TRBJ2-2; D is undetermined. The TCR sequence derives from a woman aged 70 to 79 with colorectal cancer. The sequenced sample consisted of PBMCs. The CDR3 spells CASSQGLGETGELFF. The CDR3 DNA follows: TGCGCCAGCAGCCAAGGGTTGGGTGAGACCGGGGAGCTGTTTTTT.